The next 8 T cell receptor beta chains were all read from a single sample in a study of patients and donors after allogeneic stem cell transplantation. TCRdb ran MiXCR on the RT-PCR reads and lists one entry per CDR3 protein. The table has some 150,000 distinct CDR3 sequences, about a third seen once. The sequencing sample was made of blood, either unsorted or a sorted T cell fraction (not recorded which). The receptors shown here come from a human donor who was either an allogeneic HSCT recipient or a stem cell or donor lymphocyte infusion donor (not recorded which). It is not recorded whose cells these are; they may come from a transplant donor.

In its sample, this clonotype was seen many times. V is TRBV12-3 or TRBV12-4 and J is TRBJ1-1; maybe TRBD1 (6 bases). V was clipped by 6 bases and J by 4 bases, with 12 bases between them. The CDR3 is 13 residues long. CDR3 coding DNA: TGTGCCAGCAGCCACAGGGAATCCACTGAAGCTTTCTTT. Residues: CASSHRESTEAFF.

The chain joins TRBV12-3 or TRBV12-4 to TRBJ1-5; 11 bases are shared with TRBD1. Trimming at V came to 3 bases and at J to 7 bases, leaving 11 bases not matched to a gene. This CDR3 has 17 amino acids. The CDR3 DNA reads TGTGCCAGCAGTTTCGGGACAGGGGGTTCATCTATCCAGCCCCAGCATTTT. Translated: CASSFGTGGSSIQPQHF.

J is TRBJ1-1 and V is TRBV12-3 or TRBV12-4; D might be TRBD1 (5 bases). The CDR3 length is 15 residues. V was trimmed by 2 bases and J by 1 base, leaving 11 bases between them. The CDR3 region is CASSLMGPRNTEAFF. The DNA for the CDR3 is TGTGCCAGCAGTTTAATGGGACCCCGGAACACTGAAGCTTTCTTT.

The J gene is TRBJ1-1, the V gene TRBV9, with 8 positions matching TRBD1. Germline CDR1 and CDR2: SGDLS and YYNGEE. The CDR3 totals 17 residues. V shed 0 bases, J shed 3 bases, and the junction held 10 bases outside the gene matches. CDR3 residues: CASSVAVGDRTDTEAFF. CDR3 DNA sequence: TGTGCCAGCAGCGTAGCAGTTGGGGACAGGACAGACACTGAAGCTTTCTTT.

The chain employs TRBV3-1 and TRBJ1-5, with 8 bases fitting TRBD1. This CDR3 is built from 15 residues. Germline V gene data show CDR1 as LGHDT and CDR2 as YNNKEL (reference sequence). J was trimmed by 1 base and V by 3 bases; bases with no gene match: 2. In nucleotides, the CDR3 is TGTGCCAGCAGCCAGACAGGGGTGAGCAATCAGCCCCAGCATTTT. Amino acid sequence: CASSQTGVSNQPQHF. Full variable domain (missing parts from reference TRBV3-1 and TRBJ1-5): DTAVSQTPKYLVTQMGNDKSIKCEQNLGHDTMYWYKQDSKKFLKIMFSYNNKELIINETVPNRFSPKSPDKAHLNLHINSLELGDSAVYFCASSQTGVSNQPQHFGDGTRLSIL.

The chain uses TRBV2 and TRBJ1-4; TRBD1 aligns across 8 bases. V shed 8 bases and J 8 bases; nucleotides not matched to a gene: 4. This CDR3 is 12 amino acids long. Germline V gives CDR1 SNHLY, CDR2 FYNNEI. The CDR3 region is CASRAGGEKLFF. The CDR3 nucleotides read TGTGCCAGCCGGGCAGGGGGCGAAAAACTGTTTTTT.

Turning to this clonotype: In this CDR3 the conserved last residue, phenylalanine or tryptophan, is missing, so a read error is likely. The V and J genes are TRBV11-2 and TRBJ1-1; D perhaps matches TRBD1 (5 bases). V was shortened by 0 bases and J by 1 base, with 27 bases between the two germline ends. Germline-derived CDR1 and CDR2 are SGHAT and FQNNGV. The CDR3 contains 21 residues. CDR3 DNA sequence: TGTGCCAGCAGCTTAGATCTTACAGGATACAACCCGTTCGTCCAGAACACTGAAGCTTTCTTG. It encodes CASSLDLTGYNPFVQNTEAFL.

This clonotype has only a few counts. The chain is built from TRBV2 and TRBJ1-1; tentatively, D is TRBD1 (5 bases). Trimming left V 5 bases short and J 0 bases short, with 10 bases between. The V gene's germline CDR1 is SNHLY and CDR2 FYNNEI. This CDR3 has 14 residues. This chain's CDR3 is CASSPGQLNTEAFF. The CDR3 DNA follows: TGTGCCAGCAGTCCGGGGCAGTTGAACACTGAAGCTTTCTTT.